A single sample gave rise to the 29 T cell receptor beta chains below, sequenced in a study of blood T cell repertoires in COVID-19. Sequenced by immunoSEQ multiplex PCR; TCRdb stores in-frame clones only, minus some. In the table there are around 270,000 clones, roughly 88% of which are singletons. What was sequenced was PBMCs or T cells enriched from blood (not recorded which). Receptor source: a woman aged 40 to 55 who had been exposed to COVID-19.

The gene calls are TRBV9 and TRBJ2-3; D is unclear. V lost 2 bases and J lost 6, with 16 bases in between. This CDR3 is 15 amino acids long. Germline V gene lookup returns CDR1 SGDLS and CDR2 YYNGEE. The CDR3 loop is CASSVGYLSRDTQYF. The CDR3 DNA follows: TGTGCCAGCAGCGTCGGGTACCTGTCGCGCGATACGCAGTATTTT. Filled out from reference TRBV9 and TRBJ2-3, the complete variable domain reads DSGVTQTPKHLITATGQRVTLRCSPRSGDLSVYWYQQSLDQGLQFLIQYYNGEERAKGNILERFSAQQFPDLHSELNLSSLELGDSALYFCASSVGYLSRDTQYFGPGTRLTVL.

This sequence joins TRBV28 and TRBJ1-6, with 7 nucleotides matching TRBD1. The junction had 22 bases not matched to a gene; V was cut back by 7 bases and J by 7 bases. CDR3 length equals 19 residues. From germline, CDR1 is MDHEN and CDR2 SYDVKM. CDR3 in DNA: TGTGCCAGCACCCTCCACGACAGGGTCCTTTGGGGTAAGAATTCACCCCTCCACTTT. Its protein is CASTLHDRVLWGKNSPLHF.

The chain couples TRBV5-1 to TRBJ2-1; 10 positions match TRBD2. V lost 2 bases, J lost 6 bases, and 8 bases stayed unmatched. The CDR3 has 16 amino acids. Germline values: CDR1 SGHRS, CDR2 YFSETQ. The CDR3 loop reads CASSLARAGGSNEQFF. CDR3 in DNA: TGCGCCAGCAGCTTAGCTCGAGCGGGGGGGAGCAATGAGCAGTTCTTC.

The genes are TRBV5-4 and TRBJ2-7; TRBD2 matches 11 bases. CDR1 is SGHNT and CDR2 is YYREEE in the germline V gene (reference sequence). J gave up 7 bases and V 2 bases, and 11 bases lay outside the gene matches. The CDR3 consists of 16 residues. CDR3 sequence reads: CASSFASGGTLREQYF. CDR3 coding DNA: TGTGCCAGCAGCTTTGCTAGCGGGGGGACTTTGCGGGAGCAGTACTTC.

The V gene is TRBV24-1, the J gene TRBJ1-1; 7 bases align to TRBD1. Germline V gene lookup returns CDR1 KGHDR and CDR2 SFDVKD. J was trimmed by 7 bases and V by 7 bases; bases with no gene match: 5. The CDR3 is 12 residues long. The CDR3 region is CATRGRDSEAFF. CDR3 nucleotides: TGTGCCACCAGGGGTCGGGACAGTGAAGCTTTCTTT.

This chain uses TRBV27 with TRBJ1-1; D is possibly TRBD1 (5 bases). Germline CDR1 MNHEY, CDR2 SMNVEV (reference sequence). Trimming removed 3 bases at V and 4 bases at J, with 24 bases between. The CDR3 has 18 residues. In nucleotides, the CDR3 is TGTGCCAGCAGTTTCAGCGCCAACGAAGGTGGGCAGGGCACTGAAGCTTTCTTT. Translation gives CASSFSANEGGQGTEAFF.

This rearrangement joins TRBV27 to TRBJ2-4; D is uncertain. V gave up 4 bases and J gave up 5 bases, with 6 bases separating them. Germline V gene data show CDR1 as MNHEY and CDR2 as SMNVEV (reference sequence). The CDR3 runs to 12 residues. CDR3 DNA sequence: TGTGCCAGCAGTTCCCGGGAAAACATTCAGTACTTC. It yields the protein CASSSRENIQYF.

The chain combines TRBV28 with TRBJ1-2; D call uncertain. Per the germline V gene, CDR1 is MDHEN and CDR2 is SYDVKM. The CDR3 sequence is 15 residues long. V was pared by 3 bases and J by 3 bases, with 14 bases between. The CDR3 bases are TGTGCCAGCAGTTTTAGGCTTGGGGAGCACTATGGCTACACCTTC. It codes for CASSFRLGEHYGYTF.

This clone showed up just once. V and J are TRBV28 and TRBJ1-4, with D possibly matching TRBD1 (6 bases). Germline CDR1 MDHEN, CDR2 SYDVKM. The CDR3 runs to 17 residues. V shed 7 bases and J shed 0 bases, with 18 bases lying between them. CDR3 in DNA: TGTGCCAGCAATCGCCCAGGGGCGCGGGCAACTAATGAAAAACTGTTTTTT. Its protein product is CASNRPGARATNEKLFF.

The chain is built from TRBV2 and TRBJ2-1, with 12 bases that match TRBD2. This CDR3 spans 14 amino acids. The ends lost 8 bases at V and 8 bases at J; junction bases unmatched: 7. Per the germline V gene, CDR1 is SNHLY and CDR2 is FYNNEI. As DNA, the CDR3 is TGTGCCAGCTTAACTAGCGGGGGGTCCTATGAGCAGTTCTTC. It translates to CASLTSGGSYEQFF.

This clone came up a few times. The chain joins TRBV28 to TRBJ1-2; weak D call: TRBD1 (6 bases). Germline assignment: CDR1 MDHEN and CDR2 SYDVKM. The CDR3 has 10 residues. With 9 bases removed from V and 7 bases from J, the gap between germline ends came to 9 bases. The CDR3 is CASSGAGYTF. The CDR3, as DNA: TGTGCCAGTTCAGGGGCTGGCTACACCTTC.

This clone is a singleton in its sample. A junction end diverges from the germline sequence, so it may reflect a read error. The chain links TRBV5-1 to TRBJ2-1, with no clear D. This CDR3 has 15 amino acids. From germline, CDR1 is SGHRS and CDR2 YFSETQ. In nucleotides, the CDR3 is TGTGCCAGCAGCTTGGCCTCAATCTCCGTGGCTGAGCAGTTCTTC. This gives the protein CASSLASISVAEQFF.

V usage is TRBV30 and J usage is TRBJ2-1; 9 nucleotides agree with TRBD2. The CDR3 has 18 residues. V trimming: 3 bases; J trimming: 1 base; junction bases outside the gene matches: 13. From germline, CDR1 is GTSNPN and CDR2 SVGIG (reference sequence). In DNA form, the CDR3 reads TGTGCCTGGAGCGGGGGGCTAGCGGGGTTAAGATCCTACAATGAGCAGTTCTTC. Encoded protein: CAWSGGLAGLRSYNEQFF.

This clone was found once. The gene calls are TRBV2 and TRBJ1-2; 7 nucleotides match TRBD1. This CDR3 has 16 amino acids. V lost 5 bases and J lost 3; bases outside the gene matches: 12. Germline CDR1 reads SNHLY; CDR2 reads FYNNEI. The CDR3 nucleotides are TGTGCCAGCAGTTCAGGACGTTCAGGGGGGCACTATGGCTACACCTTC. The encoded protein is CASSSGRSGGHYGYTF.

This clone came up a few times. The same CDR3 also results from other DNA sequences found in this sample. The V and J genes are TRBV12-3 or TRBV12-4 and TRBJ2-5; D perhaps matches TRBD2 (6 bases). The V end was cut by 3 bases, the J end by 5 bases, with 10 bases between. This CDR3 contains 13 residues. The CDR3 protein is CASSFYRGETQYF. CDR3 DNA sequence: TGTGCCAGCAGTTTTTATCGGGGGGAGACCCAGTACTTC.

DNA for the CDR3: TGTGCCAGCTCACCACAGGGAGGTTCGAACACTGAAGCTTTCTTT. Encoded protein: CASSPQGGSNTEAFF. The chain joins TRBV18 to TRBJ1-1; D is unresolved. Germline V gene data show CDR1 as KGHSH and CDR2 as LQKENI. The CDR3 extends over 15 amino acids. Between the trimmed V and J ends, which lost 1 base and 1 base, there was a span of 10 bases.

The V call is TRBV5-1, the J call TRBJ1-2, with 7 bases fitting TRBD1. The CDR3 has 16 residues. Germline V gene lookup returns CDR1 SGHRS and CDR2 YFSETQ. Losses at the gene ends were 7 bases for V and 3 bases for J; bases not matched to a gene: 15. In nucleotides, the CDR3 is TGCGCCAGCCGCCCTGGGGACAGCTTGACTTACTATGGCTACACCTTC. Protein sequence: CASRPGDSLTYYGYTF.

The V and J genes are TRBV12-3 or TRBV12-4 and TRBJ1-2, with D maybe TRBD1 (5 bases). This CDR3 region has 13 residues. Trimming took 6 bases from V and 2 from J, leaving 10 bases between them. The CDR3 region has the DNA TGTGCCAGCAGCCTCGACAGCAACTATGGCTACACCTTC. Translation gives CASSLDSNYGYTF.

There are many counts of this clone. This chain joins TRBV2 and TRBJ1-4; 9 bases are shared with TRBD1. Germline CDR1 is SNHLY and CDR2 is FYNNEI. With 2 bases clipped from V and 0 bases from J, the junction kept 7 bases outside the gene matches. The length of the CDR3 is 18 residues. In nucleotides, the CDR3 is TGTGCCAGCAGTGAATGTAGGGACAGGGCCGCAACTAATGAAAAACTGTTTTTT. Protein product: CASSECRDRAATNEKLFF.

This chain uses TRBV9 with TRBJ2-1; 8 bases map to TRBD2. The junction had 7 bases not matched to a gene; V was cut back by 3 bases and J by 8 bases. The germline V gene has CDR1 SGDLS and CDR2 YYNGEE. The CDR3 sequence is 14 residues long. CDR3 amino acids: CASSGAGVGYEQFF. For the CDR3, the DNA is TGTGCCAGCAGCGGAGCGGGAGTGGGCTATGAGCAGTTCTTC.

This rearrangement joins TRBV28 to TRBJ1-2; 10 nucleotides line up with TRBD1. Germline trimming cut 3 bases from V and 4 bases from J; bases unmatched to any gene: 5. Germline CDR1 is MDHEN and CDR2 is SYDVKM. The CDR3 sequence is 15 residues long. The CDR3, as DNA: TGTGCCAGCAGTTTTGACAGGGGGCTTTCCTATGGCTACACCTTC. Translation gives CASSFDRGLSYGYTF.

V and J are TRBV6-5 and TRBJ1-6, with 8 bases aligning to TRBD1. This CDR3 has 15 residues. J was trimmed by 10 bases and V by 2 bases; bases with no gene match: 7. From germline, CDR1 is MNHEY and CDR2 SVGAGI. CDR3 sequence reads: CASSYQTGEESPLHF. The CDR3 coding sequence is TGTGCCAGCAGTTACCAGACAGGGGAGGAATCACCCCTCCACTTT.

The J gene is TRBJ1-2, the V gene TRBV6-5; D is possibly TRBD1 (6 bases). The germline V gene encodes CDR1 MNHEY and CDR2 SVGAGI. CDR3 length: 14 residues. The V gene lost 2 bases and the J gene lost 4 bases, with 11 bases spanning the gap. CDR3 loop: CASSYIQGPYGYTF. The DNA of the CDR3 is TGTGCCAGCAGTTACATACAGGGACCCTATGGCTACACCTTC.

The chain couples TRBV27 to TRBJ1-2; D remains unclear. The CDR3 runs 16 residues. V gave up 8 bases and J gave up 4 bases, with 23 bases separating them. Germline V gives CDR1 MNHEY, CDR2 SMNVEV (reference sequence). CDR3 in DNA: TGTGCCAGCCTACCCTGTAGCGGCGTCCGGGGCTATGGCTACACCTTC. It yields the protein CASLPCSGVRGYGYTF.

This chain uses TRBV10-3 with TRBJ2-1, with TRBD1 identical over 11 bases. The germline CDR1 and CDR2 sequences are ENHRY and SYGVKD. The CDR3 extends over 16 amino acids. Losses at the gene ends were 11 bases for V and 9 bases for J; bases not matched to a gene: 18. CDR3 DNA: TGTGCCGCTAACGACCGGGACAGGGGGGGTGGAGGTGAGCAGTTCTTC. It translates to CAANDRDRGGGGEQFF.

CDR3 sequence: CASSWPNGQGRTGELFF. CDR3 DNA sequence: TGTGCCAGCAGCTGGCCTAACGGACAGGGACGCACCGGGGAGCTGTTTTTT. The chain joins TRBV7-2 to TRBJ2-2; 8 bases align to TRBD1. The CDR3 has 17 amino acids. V shed 4 bases, J shed 4 bases, and the junction held 11 bases outside the gene matches. Germline V gene sequence: CDR1 SGHTA, CDR2 FQGNSA.

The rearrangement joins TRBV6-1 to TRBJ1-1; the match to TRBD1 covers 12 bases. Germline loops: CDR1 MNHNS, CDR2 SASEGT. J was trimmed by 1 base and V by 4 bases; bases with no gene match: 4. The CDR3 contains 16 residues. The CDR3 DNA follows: TGTGCCAGCAGTGTGGGACAGGGGGCGGGGAACACTGAAGCTTTCTTT. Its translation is CASSVGQGAGNTEAFF.

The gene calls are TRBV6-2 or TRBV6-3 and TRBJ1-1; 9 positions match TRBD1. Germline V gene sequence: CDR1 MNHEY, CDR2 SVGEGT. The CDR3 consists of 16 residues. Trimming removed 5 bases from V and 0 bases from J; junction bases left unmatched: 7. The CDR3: CASSGQGRRVNTEAFF. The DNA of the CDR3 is TGTGCCAGCAGTGGACAGGGGCGTCGGGTGAACACTGAAGCTTTCTTT.

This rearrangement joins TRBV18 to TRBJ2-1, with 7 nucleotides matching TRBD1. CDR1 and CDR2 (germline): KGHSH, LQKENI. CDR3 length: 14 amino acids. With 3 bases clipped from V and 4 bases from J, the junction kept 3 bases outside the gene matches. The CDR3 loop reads CASSPGQIYNEQFF. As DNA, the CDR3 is TGTGCCAGCTCACCGGGACAGATATACAATGAGCAGTTCTTC.